Listed here are 5 T cell receptor beta chains from one sample, sequenced in a study of T cell responses to AZD1222 COVID-19 vaccine. Sequencing used immunoSEQ multiplex PCR; TCRdb keeps in-frame clones, though not all of them. The data hold 130,000 to 150,000 clones, with roughly nine tenths observed a single time. Sequenced material: peripheral blood, taken on day 0 of AZD1222 vaccination. The receptors come from an adult in good health.

The V call is TRBV4-1, the J call TRBJ1-5; D is undetermined. V gave up 1 base and J gave up 0 bases, with 16 bases separating them. The V gene's germline CDR1 is MGHRA and CDR2 YSYEKL. The CDR3 sequence is 18 residues long. CDR3 amino acids: CASSQVRAGLHSNQPQHF. In DNA, the CDR3 is TGCGCCAGCAGCCAAGTCAGAGCAGGACTACATAGCAATCAGCCCCAGCATTTT.

The rearrangement uses TRBV7-9 and TRBJ1-2; TRBD1 aligns across 11 bases. Germline loops: CDR1 SEHNR, CDR2 FQNEAQ (reference sequence). The junction had 3 bases not matched to a gene; V was cut back by 2 bases and J by 4 bases. The CDR3 extends over 15 amino acids. The CDR3 nucleotides read TGTGCCAGCAGCTTAATAGGGACAGGGGGCTATGGCTACACCTTC. Its translation is CASSLIGTGGYGYTF.

J is TRBJ1-1 and V is TRBV11-1; 11 bases are a match to TRBD1. The CDR3 sequence is 15 residues long. V lost 1 base and J lost 2; bases outside the gene matches: 0. Germline CDR1 reads SGHAT; CDR2 reads FQDESV (reference sequence). The CDR3 loop is CASSLGTGGNTEAFF. The CDR3 DNA reads TGTGCCAGCAGCTTAGGGACAGGGGGCAACACTGAAGCTTTCTTT.

The V call is TRBV6-6, the J call TRBJ1-2; TRBD1 agrees at 7 bases. CDR1 MNHNY and CDR2 SVGAGI come from the germline V gene (reference sequence). Trimming took 4 bases from V and 2 from J; bases not matched to a gene: 4. This CDR3 region has 14 residues. The CDR3 protein is CASSLRGLNYGYTF. The CDR3 DNA sequence: TGTGCCAGCAGTTTGAGGGGGCTAAACTATGGCTACACCTTC.

The chain links TRBV7-8 to TRBJ1-1; weak D call: TRBD1 (6 bases). The germline V gene encodes CDR1 SGHVS and CDR2 FQNEAQ. The CDR3 is 17 residues long. The V end lost 5 bases, the J end lost 1 base, and 20 bases lay between the germline ends. DNA for the CDR3: TGTGCCAGCAGCAATACAGGGAGACATGTTTGGAACACTGAAGCTTTCTTT. Protein: CASSNTGRHVWNTEAFF.